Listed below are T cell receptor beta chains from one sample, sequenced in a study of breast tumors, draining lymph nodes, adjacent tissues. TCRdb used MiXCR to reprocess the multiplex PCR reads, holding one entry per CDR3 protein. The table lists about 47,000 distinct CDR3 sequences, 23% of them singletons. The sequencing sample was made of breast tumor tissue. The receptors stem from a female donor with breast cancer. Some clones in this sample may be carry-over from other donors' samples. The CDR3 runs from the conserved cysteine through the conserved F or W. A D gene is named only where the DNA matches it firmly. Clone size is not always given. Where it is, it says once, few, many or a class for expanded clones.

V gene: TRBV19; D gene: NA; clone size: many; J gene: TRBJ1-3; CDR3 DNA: TGTGCCAGTAGTCCGATGAGCGGAAACACCATATATTTT; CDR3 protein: CASSPMSGNTIYF
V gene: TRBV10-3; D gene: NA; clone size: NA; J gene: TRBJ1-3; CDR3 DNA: TGTGCCATCAGTGTAGAAGGGATCAACACCATATATTTT; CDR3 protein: CAISVEGINTIYF
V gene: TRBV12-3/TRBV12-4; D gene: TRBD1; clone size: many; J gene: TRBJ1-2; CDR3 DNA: TGTGCCAGCGGTCAGGGGGGAGGGGATGGGTACACCTTC; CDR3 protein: CASGQGGGDGYTF
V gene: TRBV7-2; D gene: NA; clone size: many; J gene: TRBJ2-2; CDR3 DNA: TGTGCCAGCAGCCCAGAGGGTCGGGCGTACTTCACCGCCGGGGAGCTGTTTTTT; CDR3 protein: CASSPEGRAYFTAGELFF
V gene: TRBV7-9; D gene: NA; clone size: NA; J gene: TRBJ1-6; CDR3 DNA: TGCGCCAGCAGCCCTATAGGTGGGGGTTCACCCCTCCACTTT; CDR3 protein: CASSPIGGGSPLHF
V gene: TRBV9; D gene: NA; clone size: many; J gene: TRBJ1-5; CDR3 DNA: TGTGCCAGCAACCCAACCGGGACATACAATCAGCCCCAGCATTTT; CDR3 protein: CASNPTGTYNQPQHF
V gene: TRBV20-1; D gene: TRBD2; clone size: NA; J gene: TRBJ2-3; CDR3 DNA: TGCAGTGTAGCGGGAGGGGCAGATACGCAGTATTTT; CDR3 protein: CSVAGGADTQYF
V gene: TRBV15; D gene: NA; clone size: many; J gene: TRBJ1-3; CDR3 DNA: TGTGCCACCAGCAGACCTAGGGAGACCTCTGGAAACACCATATATTTT; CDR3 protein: CATSRPRETSGNTIYF
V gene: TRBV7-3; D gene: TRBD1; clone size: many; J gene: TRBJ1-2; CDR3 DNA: TGTGCCAGCAGCCCAGGACAGGGGGTGGAAGGCTACACCTTC; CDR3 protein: CASSPGQGVEGYTF
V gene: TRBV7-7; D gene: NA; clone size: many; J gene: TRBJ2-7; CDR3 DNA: TGTGCCAGCAGCCCCGACTGGGGCTACGAGCAGTACTTC; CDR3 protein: CASSPDWGYEQYF
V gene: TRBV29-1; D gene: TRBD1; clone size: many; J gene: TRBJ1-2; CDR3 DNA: TGCAGCGTTAAGGGGGCACAGGGCTATGGCTACACCTTC; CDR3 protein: CSVKGAQGYGYTF
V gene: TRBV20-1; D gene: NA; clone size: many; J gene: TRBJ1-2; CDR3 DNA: TGCAGTGCCGGAGGGACCCCTTTGGGTGGCTACACCTTC; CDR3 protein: CSAGGTPLGGYTF
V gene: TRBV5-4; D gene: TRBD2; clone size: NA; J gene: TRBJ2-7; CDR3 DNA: TGTGCCAGCAGCTTTAGCGGGAGGGCAGGTGAGCAGTACTTC; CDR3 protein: CASSFSGRAGEQYF
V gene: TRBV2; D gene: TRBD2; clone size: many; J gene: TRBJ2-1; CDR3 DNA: TGTGCCAGCAGGAACCCCGGGGAGCGGGGGCCAGGTGAGCAGTTCTTC; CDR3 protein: CASRNPGERGPGEQFF
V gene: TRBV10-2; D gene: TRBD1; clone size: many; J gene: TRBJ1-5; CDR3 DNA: TGCGCCAGCCGAGGACAGGGAACAGGTCAGCCCCAGCATTTT; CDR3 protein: CASRGQGTGQPQHF
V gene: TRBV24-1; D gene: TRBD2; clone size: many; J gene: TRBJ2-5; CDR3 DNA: TGTGCCACCAGTCCCGCACAGGCTAGCGGGCAAGAGACCCAGTACTTC; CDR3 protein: CATSPAQASGQETQYF
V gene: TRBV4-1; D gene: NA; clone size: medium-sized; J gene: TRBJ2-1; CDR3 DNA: TGCGCCAGCAGCCGCGTAGGCTCCTACAATGAGCAGTTCTTC; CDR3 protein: CASSRVGSYNEQFF
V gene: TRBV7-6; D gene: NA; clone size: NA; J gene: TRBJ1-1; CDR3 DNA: TGTGCCAGCAGCTTAGCGCTGAACACTGAAGCTTTCTTT; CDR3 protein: CASSLALNTEAFF
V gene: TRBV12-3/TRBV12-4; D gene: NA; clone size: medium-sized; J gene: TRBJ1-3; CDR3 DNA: TGTGCCAGCAGTCAGGGGAACTCTGGAAACACCATATATTTT; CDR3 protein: CASSQGNSGNTIYF
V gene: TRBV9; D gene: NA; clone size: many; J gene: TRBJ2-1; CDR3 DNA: TGTGCCAGCAGCGTGGGGGGTCATGAGCAGTTCTTC; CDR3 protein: CASSVGGHEQFF
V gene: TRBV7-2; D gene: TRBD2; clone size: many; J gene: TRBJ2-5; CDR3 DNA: TGTGCCAGCAGCAGGACTAGCGGGGGAGGCGAGACCCAGTACTTC; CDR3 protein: CASSRTSGGGETQYF
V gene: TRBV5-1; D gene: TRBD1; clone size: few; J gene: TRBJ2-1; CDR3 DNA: TGCGCCAGCAGCTTCGGGGACAGGGTACAATATGAGCAGTTCTTC; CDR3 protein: CASSFGDRVQYEQFF
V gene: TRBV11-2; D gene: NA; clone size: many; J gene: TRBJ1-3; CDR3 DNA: TGTGCCAGCCAACTCATCCTGCTCTCTGGAAACACCATATATTTT; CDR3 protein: CASQLILLSGNTIYF
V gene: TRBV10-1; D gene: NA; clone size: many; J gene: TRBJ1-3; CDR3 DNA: TGCGCCACCCCTTGGATGCAGTGGAACCTCTCTGGAAACACCATATATTTT; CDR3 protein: CATPWMQWNLSGNTIYF
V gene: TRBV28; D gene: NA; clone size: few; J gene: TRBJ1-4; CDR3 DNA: TGTGCCAGCAGTTCAGGGAGCACTAATGAAAAACTGTTTTTT; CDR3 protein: CASSSGSTNEKLFF
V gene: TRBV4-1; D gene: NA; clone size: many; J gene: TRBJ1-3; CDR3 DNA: TGCGCCAGCAGCCAAGAGGGTATGCCCTCTGGAAACACCATATATTTT; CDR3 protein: CASSQEGMPSGNTIYF
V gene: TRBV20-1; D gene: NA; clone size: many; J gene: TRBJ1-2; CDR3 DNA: TGCAGTGCTAGAGATTTTTCCAGGGCAGATGGCTACACCTTC; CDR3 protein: CSARDFSRADGYTF
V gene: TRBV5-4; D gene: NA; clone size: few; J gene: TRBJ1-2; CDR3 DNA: TGTGCCAGCAGCTTGGCGGGAGGCCTCCTAGGTGGCTACACCTTC; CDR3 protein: CASSLAGGLLGGYTF
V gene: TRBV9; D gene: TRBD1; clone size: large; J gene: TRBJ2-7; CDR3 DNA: TGTGCCAGCAGCGTAGCCCGGGACAGGAGCAACGAGCAGTACTTC; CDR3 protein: CASSVARDRSNEQYF
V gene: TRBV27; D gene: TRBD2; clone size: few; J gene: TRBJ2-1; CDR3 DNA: TGTGCCAGCAGTCAACTAGCGGGATACCTCTACAATGAGCAGTTCTTC; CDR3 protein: CASSQLAGYLYNEQFF
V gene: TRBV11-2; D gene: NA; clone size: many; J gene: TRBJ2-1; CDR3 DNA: TGTGCCAGCAGCTTAAGGGGGGACCGCTCCTACAATGAGCAGTTCTTC; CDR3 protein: CASSLRGDRSYNEQFF
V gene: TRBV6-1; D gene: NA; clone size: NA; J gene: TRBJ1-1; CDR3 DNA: TGTGCCAGCAGTGTCCATGGGCAGAACACTGAAGCTTTCTTT; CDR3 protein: CASSVHGQNTEAFF
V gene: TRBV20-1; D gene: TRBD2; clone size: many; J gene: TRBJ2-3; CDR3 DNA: TGCAGTGCAGGACTAGCGACCACAGATACGCAGTATTTT; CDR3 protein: CSAGLATTDTQYF
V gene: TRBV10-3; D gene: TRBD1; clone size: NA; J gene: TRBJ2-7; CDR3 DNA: TGTGCCATCAGTGCCGGACAGGGGGGTAGGGAGCAGTACTTC; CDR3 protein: CAISAGQGGREQYF
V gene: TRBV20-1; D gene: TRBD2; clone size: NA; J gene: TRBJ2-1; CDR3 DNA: TGCAGTGCCCCGGACGCCGGGACTAGCGGGAGTCCCTACAATGAGCAGTTCTTC; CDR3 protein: CSAPDAGTSGSPYNEQFF
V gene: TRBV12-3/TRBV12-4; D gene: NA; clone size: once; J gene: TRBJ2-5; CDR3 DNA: TGTGCCAGCAGCCTAGGCGGGGCCAGGGGGGAGACCCAGTACTTC; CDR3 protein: CASSLGGARGETQYF
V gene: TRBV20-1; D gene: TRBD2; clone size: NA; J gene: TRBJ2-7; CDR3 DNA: TGCAGTGCTAGAGATGGGGAACTAGCGGGATCCCCCTACGAGCAGTACTTC; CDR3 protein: CSARDGELAGSPYEQYF
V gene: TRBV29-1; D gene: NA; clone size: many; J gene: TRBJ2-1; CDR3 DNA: TGCAGCGTCGAAGGGACTTCTAGCTCCTACAATGAGCAGTTCTTC; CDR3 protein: CSVEGTSSSYNEQFF
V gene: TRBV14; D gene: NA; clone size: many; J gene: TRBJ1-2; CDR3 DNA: TGTGCCAGCAGCCAAGTCCTGTCCGGGTATGGCTACACCTTC; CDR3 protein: CASSQVLSGYGYTF
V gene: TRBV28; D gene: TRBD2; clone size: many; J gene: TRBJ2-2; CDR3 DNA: TGTGCCAGCAGTAGCGGGAAGGACACCGGGGAGCTGTTTTTT; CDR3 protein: CASSSGKDTGELFF
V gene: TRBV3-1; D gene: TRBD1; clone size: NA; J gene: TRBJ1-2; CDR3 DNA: TGTGCCAGCAGCCTGGGACAGAGTGGCTACACCTTC; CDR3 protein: CASSLGQSGYTF
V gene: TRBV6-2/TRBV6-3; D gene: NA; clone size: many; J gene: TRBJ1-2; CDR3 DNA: TGTGCCAGCAGTTACATGGCAGGGAAGGGCTACACCTTC; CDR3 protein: CASSYMAGKGYTF
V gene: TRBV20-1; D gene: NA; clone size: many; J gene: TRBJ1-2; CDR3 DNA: TGCAGTGCTAATTTGGGGGGTTTGGGGGGCTCCACTTCTAACTATGGCTACACCTTC; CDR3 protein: CSANLGGLGGSTSNYGYTF
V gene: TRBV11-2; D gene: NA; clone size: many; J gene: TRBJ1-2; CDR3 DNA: TGTGCCAGCAGCTTATTGGGACGGCCTGGCTACACCTTC; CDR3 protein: CASSLLGRPGYTF
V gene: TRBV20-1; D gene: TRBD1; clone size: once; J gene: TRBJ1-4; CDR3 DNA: TGCAGTGCTAAAGACAGGGTGGGGGAAAAACTGTTTTTT; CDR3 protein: CSAKDRVGEKLFF
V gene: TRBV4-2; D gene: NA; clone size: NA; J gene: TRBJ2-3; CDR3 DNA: TGTGCCAGCAGCCAAGGGCGGACTGCTAGCACAGATACGCAGTATTTT; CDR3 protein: CASSQGRTASTDTQYF
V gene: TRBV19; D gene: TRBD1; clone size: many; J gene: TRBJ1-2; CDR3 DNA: TGTGCCAGTAACACAGGGGGCGCGGGCTATGGCTACACCTTC; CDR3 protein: CASNTGGAGYGYTF
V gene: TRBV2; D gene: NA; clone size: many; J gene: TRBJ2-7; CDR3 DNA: TGTGCCAGCAGGAGACAGGAGCATCTTGGGGAGCAGTACTTC; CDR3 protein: CASRRQEHLGEQYF
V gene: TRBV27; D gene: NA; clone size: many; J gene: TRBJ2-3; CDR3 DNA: TGTGCCAGCAGTCCTCGGACAGACTCAGATACGCAGTATTTT; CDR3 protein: CASSPRTDSDTQYF
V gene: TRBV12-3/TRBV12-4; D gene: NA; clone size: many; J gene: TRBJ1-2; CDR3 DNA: TGTGCCAGCAGTAGGACAGACCGAAGGACCTTC; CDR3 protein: CASSRTDRRTF